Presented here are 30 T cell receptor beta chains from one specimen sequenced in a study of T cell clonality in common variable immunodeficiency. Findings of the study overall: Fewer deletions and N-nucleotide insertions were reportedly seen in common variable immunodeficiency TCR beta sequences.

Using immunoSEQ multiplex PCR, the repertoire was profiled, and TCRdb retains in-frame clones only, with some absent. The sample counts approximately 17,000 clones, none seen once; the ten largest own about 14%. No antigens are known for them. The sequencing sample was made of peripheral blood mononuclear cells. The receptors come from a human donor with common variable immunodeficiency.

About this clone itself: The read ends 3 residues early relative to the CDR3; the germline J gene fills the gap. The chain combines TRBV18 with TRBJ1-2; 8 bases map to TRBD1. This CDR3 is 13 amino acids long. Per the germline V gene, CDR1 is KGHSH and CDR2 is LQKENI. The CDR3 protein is CASSPGQGLGYTF. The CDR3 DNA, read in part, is TGTGCCAGCTCACCAGGACAGGGCTTGGGC.

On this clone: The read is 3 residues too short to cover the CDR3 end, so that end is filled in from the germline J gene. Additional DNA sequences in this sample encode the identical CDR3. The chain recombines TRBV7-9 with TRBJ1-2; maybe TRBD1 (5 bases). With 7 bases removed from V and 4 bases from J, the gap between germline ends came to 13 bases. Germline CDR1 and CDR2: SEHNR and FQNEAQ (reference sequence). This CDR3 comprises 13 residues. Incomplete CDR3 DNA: TGTGCCAGCAAAGCAGGGAGGGTCTATGGC. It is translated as CASKAGRVYG. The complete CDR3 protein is CASKAGRVYGYTF. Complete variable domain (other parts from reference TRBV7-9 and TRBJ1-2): DTGVSQNPRHKITKRGQNVTFRCDPISEHNRLYWYRQTLGQGPEFLTYFQNEAQLEKSRLLSDRFSAERPKGSFSTLEIQRTEQGDSAMYLCASKAGRVYGYTFGSGTRLTVV.

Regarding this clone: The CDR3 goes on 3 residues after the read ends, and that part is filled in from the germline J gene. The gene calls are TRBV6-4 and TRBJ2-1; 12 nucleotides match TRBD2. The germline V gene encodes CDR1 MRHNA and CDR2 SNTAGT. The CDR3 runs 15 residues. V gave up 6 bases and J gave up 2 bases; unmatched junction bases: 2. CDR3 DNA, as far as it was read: TGTGCCAGCAGCCCTAGCGGGAGGGCCTACAATGAG. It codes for CASSPSGRAYNE. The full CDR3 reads CASSPSGRAYNEQFF.

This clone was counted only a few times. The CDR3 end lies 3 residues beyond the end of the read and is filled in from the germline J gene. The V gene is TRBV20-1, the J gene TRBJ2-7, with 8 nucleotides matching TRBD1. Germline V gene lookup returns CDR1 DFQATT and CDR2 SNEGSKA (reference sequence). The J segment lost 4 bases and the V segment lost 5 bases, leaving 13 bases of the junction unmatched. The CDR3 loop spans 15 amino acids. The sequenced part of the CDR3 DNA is TGCAGTGCTGTCTTCCCCGGACAGGGTAGTTACGAG. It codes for CSAVFPGQGSYE. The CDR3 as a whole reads CSAVFPGQGSYEQYF.

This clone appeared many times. Partial CDR3 DNA: TGTGCCAGTAGTATAGGTACAGGCGCCTCTGGGGCCAACGTC. Residues: CASSIGTGASGANV. In full, the CDR3 reads CASSIGTGASGANVLTF. The chain carries TRBV19 and TRBJ2-6; maybe TRBD1 (5 bases). The CDR3 end falls 3 residues outside the read, so it is completed with the germline J gene. Deletions cut 1 base from V and 0 bases from J, with 10 bases between. The CDR3 consists of 17 residues. The V gene's germline CDR1 is LNHDA and CDR2 SQIVND (reference sequence).

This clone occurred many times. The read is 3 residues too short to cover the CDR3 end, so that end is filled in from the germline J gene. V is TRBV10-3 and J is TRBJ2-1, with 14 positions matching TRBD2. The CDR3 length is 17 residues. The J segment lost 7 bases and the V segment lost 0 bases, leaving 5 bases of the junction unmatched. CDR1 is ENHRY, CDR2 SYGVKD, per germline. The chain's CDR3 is CAISESMTSGGENEQFF. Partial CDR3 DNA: TGTGCCATCAGTGAGTCGATGACTAGCGGGGGGGAAAATGAG.

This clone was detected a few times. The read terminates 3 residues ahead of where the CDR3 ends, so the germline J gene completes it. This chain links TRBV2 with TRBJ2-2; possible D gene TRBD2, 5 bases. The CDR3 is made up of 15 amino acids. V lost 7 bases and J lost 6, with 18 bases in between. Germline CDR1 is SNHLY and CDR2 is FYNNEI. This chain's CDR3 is CASMGPAEPSGELFF. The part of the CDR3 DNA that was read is TGTGCCAGCATGGGCCCAGCGGAGCCGTCCGGGGAG. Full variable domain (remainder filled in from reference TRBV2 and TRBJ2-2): EPEVTQTPSHQVTQMGQEVILRCVPISNHLYFYWYRQILGQKVEFLVSFYNNEISEKSEIFDDQFSVERPDGSNFTLKIRSTKLEDSAMYFCASMGPAEPSGELFFGEGSRLTVL.

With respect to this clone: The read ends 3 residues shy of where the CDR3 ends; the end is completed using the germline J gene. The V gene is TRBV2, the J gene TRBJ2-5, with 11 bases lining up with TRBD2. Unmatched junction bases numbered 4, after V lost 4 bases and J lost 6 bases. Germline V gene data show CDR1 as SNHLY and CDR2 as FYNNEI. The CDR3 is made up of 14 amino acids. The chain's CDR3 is CASSGTSGSKTQYF. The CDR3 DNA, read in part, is TGTGCCAGCAGTGGGACTAGCGGGTCCAAGACC.

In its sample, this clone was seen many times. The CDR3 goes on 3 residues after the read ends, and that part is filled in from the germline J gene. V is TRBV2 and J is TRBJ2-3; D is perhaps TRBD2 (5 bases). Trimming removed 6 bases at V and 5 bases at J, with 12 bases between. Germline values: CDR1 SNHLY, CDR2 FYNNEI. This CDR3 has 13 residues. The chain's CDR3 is CASRPRGEDTQYF. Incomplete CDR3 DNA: TGTGCCAGCAGGCCCCGGGGTGAAGATACG.

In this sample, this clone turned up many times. CDR3 bases read: TGTGCCATCAGTGCCGGACAGGGGTATTCACCC. This sequence encodes CAISAGQGYSP. Given in full, the CDR3 is CAISAGQGYSPLHF. The chain carries TRBV10-3 and TRBJ1-6, with 9 bases identical to TRBD1. The read comes to an end 3 residues before the CDR3 does, leaving the germline J gene to fill in the end. Unmatched junction bases numbered 3, after V lost 4 bases and J lost 8 bases. The CDR3 is made up of 14 amino acids. Germline CDR1 and CDR2: ENHRY and SYGVKD.

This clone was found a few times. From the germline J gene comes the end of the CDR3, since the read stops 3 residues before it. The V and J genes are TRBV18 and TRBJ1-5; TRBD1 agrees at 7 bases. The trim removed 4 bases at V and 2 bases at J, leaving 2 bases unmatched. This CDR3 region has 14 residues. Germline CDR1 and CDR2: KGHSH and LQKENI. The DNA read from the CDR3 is TGTGCCAGCTCACTGGGACAGCGCAATCAGCCC. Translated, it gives CASSLGQRNQP. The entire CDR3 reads CASSLGQRNQPQHF. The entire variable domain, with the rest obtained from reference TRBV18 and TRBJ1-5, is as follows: NAGVMQNPRHLVRRRGQEARLRCSPMKGHSHVYWYRQLPEEGLKFMVYLQKENIIDESGMPKERFSAEFPKEGPSILRIQQVVRGDSAAYFCASSLGQRNQPQHFGDGTRLSIL.

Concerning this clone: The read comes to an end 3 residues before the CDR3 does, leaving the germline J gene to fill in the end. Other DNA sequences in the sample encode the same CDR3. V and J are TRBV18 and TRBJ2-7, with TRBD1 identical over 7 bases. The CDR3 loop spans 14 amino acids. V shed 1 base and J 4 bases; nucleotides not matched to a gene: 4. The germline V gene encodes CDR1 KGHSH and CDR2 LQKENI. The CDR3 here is CASSPQGAGYEQYF. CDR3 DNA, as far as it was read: TGTGCCAGCTCACCACAGGGGGCAGGGTACGAG.

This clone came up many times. The CDR3 protein is CASSEKIAGDTGELFF. The covered CDR3 bases are TGTGCCAGCAGTGAGAAAATAGCGGGAGACACCGGGGAG. This sequence joins TRBV6-4 and TRBJ2-2, with TRBD2 matching over 9 bases. Coverage ceases 3 residues before the CDR3 finishes, and the germline J gene fills in the end. The CDR3 is 16 amino acids. Germline V gene lookup returns CDR1 MRHNA and CDR2 SNTAGT. V was pared by 3 bases and J by 3 bases, with 5 bases of the junction left unmatched.

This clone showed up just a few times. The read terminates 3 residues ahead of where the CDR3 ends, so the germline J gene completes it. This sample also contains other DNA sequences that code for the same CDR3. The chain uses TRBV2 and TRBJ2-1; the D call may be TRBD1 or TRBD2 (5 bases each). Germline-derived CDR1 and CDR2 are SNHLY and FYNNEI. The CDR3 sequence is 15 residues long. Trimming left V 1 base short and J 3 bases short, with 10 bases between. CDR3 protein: CASSEERGIYNEQFF. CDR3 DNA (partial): TGTGCCAGCAGTGAAGAGAGGGGTATCTACAATGAG.

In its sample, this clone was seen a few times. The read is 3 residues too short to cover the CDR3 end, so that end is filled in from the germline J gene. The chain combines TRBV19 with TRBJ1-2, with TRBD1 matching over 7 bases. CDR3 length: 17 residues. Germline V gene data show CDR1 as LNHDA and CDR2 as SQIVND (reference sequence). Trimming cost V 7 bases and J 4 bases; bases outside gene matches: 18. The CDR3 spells CASTPIRTGPITYGYTF. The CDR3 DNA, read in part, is TGTGCCAGTACACCAATAAGGACAGGTCCGATTACCTATGGC.

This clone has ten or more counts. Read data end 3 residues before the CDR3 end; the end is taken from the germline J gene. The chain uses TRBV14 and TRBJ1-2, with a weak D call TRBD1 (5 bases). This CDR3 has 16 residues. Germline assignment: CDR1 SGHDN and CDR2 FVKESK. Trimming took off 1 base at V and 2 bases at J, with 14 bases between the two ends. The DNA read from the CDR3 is TGTGCCAGCAGCCAAGGTCATCCGGGGGACAACTATGGC. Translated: CASSQGHPGDNYG. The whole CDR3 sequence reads CASSQGHPGDNYGYTF.

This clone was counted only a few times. The DNA read from the CDR3 is TGTGCCAGCAGCCTAACTAGCGGGAGAATGTACGAG. Translating it yields CASSLTSGRMYE. The full CDR3 protein is CASSLTSGRMYEQYF. This chain uses TRBV7-9 with TRBJ2-7, with 11 nucleotides matching TRBD2. The read gets to within 3 residues of the CDR3 end, and the germline J gene fills in the rest. CDR1 and CDR2 (germline): SEHNR, FQNEAQ (reference sequence). The trim removed 5 bases at V and 4 bases at J, leaving 7 bases unmatched. The CDR3 length is 15 residues.

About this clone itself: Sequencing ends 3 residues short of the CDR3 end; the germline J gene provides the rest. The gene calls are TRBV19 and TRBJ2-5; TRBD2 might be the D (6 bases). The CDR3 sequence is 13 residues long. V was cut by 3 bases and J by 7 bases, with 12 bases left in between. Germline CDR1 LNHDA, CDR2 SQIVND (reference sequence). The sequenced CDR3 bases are TGTGCCAGTAGTATCGCGGGGACGCTGACC. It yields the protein CASSIAGTLT. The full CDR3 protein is CASSIAGTLTQYF.

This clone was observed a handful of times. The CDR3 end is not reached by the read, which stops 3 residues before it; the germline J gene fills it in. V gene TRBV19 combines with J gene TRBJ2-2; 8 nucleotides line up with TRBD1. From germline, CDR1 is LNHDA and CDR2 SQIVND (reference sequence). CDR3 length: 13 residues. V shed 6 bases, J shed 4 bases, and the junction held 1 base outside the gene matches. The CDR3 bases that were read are TGTGCCAGTAGCGGGACAGGCACCGGGGAG. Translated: CASSGTGTGE. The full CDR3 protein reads CASSGTGTGELFF. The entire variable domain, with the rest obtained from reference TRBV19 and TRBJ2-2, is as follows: DGGITQSPKYLFRKEGQNVTLSCEQNLNHDAMYWYRQDPGQGLRLIYYSQIVNDFQKGDIAEGYSVSREKKESFPLTVTSAQKNPTAFYLCASSGTGTGELFFGEGSRLTVL.

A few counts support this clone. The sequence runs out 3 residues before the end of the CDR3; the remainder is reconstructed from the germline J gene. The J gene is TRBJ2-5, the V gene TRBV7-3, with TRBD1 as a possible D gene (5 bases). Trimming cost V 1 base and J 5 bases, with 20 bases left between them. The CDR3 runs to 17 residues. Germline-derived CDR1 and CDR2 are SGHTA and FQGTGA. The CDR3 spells CASSLSGPSVPGETQYF. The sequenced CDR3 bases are TGTGCCAGCAGCTTAAGTGGGCCGAGCGTCCCAGGGGAGACC.

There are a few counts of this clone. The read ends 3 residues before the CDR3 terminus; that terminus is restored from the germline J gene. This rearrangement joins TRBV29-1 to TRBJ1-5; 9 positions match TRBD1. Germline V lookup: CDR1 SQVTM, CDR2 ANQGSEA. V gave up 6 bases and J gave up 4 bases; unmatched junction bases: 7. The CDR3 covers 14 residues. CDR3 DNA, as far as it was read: TGCAGCGTCGGGGACAGGGCGGGAAATCAGCCC. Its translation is CSVGDRAGNQP. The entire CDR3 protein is CSVGDRAGNQPQHF.

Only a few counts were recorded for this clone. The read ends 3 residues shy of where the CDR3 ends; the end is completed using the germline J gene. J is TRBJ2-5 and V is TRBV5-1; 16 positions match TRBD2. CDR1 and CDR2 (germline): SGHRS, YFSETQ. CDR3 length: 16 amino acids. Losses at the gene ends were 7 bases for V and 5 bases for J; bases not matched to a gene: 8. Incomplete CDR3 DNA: TGCGCCAGCTTTGGGGGGACTAGCGGGAGGGCCGAGACC. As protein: CASFGGTSGRAET. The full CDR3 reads CASFGGTSGRAETQYF.

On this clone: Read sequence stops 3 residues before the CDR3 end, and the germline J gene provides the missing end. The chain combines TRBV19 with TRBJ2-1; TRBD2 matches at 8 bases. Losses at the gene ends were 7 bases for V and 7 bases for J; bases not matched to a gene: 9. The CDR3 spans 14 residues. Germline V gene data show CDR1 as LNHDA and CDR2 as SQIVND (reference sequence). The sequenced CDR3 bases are TGTGCCAGTACCGTTCTAGCGGGTGTGAATGAG. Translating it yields CASTVLAGVNE. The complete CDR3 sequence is CASTVLAGVNEQFF.

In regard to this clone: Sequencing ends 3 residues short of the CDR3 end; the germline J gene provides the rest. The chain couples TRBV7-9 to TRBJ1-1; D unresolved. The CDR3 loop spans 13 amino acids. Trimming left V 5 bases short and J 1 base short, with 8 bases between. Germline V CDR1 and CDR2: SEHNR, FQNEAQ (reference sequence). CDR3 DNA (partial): TGTGCCAGCAGCCTCACAAGGAACACTGAA. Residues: CASSLTRNTE. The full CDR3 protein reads CASSLTRNTEAFF.

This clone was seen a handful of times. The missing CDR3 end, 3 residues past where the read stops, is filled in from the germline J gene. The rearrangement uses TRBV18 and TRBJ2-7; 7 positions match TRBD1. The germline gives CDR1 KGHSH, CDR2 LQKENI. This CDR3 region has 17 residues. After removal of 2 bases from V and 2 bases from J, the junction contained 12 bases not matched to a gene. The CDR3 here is CASSPFKAQGLTYEQYF. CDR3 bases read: TGTGCCAGCTCACCATTCAAAGCACAGGGGCTCACCTACGAG. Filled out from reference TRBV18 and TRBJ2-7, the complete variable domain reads NAGVMQNPRHLVRRRGQEARLRCSPMKGHSHVYWYRQLPEEGLKFMVYLQKENIIDESGMPKERFSAEFPKEGPSILRIQQVVRGDSAAYFCASSPFKAQGLTYEQYFGPGTRLTVT.

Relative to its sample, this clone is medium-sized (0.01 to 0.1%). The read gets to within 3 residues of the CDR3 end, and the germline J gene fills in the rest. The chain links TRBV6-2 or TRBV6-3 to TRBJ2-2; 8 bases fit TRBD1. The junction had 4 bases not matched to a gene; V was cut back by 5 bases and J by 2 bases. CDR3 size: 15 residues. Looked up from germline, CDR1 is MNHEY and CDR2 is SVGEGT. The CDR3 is CASSLTGVNTGELFF. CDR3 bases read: TGTGCCAGCAGTCTGACAGGGGTCAACACCGGGGAG.

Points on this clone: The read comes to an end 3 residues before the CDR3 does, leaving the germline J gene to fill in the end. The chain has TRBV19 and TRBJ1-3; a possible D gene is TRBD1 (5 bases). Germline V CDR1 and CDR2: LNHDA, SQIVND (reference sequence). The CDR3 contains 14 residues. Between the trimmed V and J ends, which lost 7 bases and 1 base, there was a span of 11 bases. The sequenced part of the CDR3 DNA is TGTGCCAGTACCGAGGGGAGTTCTGGAAACACC. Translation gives CASTEGSSGNT. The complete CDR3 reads CASTEGSSGNTIYF.

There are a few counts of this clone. Here the CDR3 reads CASSPGQGNYGYTF. CDR3 DNA (partial): TGTGCCAGCAGCCCGGGACAGGGGAACTATGGC. This chain connects TRBV5-6 to TRBJ1-2, with 10 nucleotides matching TRBD1. Read coverage stops 3 residues before the CDR3 terminus; the germline J gene supplies the remainder. V shed 4 bases, J shed 2 bases, and the junction held 2 bases outside the gene matches. The germline gives CDR1 SGHDT, CDR2 YYEEEE. The CDR3 totals 14 residues.

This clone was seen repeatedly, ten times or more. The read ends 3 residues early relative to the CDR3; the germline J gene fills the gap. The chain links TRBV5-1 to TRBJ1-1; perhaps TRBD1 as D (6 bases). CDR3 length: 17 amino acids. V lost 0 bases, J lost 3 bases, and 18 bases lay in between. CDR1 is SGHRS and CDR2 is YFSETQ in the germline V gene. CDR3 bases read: TGCGCCAGCAGCTTGGGGCTTGACAGGCCCTGGGACACTGAA. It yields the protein CASSLGLDRPWDTE. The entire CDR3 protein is CASSLGLDRPWDTEAFF.

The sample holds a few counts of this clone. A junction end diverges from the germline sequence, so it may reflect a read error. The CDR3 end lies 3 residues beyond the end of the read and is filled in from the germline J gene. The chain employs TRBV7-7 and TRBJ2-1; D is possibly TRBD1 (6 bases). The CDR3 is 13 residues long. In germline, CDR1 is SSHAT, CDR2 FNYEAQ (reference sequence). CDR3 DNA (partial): TGTGCTAGCAGCCTCCAACAGGGCTATGAG. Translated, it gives CASSLQQGYE. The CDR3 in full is CASSLQQGYEQFF.